Given below is one TCR beta chain in context. Its antigen is not known. The data belong to a study of cytomegalovirus exposure and HLA in healthy donors. Germline-derived CDR1 and CDR2 are MNHEY and SVGAGI. The CDR3 consists of 14 residues. Trimming removed 6 bases at V and 3 bases at J, with 12 bases between. Some clones are missing from TCRdb's copy, which holds only in-frame ones; the method was immunoSEQ multiplex PCR. The table has over 110,000 clones, about 88% seen once. Findings and limits, study-wide: According to reports, the classifier identified cytomegalovirus status with high specificity and sensitivity.

The V call is TRBV6-5, the J call TRBJ1-5; TRBD1 might be the D (6 bases). Sample: PBMCs. The sequence was collected from a man between 18 and 35 years old in good health and CMV-seropositive. The CDR3 region is CASSRQGYNQPQHF. CDR3 nucleotide sequence: TGTGCCAGCAGCCGCCAGGGGTACAATCAGCCCCAGCATTTT.